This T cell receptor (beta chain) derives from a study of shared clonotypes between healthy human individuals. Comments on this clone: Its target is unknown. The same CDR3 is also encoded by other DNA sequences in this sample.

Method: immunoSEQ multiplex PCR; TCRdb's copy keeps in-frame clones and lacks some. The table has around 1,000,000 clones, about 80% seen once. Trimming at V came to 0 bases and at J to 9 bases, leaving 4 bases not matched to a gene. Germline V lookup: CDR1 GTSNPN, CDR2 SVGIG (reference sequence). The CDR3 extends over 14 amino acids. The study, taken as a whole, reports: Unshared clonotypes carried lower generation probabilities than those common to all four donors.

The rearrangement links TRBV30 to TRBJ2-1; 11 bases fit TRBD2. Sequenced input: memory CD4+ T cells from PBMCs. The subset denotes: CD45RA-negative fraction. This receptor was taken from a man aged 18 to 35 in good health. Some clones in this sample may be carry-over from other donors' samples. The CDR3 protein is CAWSVLAGVGEQFF. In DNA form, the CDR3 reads TGTGCCTGGAGTGTACTAGCGGGAGTTGGTGAGCAGTTCTTC.